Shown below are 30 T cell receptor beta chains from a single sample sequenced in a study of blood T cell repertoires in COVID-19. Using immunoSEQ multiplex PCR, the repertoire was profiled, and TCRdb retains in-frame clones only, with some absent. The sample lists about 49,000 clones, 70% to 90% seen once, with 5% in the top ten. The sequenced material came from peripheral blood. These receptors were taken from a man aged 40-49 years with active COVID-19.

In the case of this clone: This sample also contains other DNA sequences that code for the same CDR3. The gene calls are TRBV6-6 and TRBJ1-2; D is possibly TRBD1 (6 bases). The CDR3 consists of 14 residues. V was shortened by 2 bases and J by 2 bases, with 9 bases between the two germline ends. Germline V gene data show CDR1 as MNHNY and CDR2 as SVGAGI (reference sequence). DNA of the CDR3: TGTGCCAGCAGTTACGGTGACAGGAACTATGGCTACACCTTC. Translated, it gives CASSYGDRNYGYTF.

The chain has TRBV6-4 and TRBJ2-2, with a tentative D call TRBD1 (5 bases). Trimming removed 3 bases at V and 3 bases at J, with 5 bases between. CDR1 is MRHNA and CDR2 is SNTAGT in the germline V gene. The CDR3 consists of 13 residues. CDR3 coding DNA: TGTGCCAGCAGTGAAGGGGACACCGGGGAGCTGTTTTTT. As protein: CASSEGDTGELFF.

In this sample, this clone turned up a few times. CDR3 region: CASRRQHNQPQHF. The CDR3 DNA follows: TGTGCCAGCAGAAGACAGCACAATCAGCCCCAGCATTTT. J is TRBJ1-5 and V is TRBV28; D possibly corresponds to TRBD1 (5 bases). V lost 6 bases and J lost 3, with 9 bases in between. Germline CDR1 is MDHEN and CDR2 is SYDVKM. The CDR3 sequence is 13 residues long. The whole variable domain, filled in from reference TRBV28 and TRBJ1-5, reads DVKVTQSSRYLVKRTGEKVFLECVQDMDHENMFWYRQDPGLGLRLIYFSYDVKMKEKGDIPEGYSVSREKKERFSLILESASTNQTSMYLCASRRQHNQPQHFGDGTRLSIL.

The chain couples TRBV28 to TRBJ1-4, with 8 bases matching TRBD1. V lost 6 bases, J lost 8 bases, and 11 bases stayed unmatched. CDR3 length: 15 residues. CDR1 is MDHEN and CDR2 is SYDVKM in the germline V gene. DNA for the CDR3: TGTGCCAGCAGCTCCGCGACAGGGGTAGGGGAAAAACTGTTTTTT. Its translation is CASSSATGVGEKLFF.

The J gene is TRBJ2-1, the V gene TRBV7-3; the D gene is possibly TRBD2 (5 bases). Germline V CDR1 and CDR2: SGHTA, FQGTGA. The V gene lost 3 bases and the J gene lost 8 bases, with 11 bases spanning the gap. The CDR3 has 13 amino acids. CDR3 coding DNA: TGTGCCAGCAGCTTGTCGCTAGCCGATGAGCAGTTCTTC. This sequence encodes CASSLSLADEQFF. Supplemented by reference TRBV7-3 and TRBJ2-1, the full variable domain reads GAGVSQTPSNKVTEKGKYVELRCDPISGHTALYWYRQSLGQGPEFLIYFQGTGAADDSGLPNDRFFAVRPEGSVSTLKIQRTERGDSAVYLCASSLSLADEQFFGPGTRLTVL.

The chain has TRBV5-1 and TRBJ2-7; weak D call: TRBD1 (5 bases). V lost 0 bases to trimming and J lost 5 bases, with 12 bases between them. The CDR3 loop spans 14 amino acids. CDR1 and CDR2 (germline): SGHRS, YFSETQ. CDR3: CASSLAGRVDEQYF. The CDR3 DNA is TGCGCCAGCAGCTTGGCCGGCAGGGTAGACGAGCAGTACTTC.

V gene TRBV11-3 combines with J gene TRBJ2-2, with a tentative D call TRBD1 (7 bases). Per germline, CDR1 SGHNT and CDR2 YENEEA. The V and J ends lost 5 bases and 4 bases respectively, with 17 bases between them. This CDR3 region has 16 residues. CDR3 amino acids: CASSPMEGASTGELFF. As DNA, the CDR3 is TGTGCCAGCAGCCCCATGGAGGGGGCGAGCACCGGGGAGCTGTTTTTT.

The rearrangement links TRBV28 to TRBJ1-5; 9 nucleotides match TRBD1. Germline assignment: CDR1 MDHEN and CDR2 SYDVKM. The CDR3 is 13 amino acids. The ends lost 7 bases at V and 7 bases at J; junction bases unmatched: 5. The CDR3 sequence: CASKGQGPQPQHF. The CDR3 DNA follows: TGTGCCAGCAAAGGACAGGGGCCACAGCCCCAGCATTTT.

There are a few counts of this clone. This CDR3 reads CTSSQVVGRAEQPQHF. For the CDR3, the DNA is TGCACCAGCAGCCAAGTGGTGGGCAGGGCCGAACAGCCCCAGCATTTT. The chain links TRBV1 to TRBJ1-5; the table gives TRBD1 as D, unverified against the DNA. TRBV1 is given as a pseudogene. The length of the CDR3 is 16 residues.

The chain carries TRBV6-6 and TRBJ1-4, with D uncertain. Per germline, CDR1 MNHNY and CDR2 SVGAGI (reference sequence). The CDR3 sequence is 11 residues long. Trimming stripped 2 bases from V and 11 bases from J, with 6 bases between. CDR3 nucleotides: TGTGCCAGCAGTTACCTCGCGAAACTGTTTTTT. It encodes CASSYLAKLFF.

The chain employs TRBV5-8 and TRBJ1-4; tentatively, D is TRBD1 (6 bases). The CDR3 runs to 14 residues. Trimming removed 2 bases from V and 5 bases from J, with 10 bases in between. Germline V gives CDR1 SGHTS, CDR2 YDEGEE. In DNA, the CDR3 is TGTGCCAGCAGCTTTAAGGGGGTGAATGAAAAACTGTTTTTT. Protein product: CASSFKGVNEKLFF.

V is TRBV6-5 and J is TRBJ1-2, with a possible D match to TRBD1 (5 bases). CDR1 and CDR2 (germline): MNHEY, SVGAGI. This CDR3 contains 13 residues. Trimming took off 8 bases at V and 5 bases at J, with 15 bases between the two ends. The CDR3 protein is CASSSEGPYGYTF. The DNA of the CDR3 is TGTGCCAGCTCCTCGGAGGGGCCTTATGGCTACACCTTC.

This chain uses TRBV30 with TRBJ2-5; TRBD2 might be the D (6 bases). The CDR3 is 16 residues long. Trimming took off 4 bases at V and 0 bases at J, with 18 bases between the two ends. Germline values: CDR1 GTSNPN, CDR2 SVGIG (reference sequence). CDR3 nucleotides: TGTGCCTGGATCAAGCCAGACGGAGGGAACCAAGAGACCCAGTACTTC. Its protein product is CAWIKPDGGNQETQYF.

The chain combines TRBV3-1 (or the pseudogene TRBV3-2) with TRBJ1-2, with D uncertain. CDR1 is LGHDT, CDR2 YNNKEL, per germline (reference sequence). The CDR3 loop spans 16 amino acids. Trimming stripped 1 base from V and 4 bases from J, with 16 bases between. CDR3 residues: CASSQVARGWSYGYTF. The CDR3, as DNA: TGTGCCAGCAGCCAAGTTGCCCGGGGTTGGAGCTATGGCTACACCTTC.

DNA of the CDR3: TGTGCCAGCTCGCGACAGGGGGCGCAGAATGAGCAGTTCTTC. Translating gives CASSRQGAQNEQFF. The chain carries TRBV18 and TRBJ2-1; 10 positions match TRBD1. Per the germline V gene, CDR1 is KGHSH and CDR2 is LQKENI. V shed 6 bases and J 7 bases; nucleotides not matched to a gene: 6. The CDR3 loop spans 14 amino acids.

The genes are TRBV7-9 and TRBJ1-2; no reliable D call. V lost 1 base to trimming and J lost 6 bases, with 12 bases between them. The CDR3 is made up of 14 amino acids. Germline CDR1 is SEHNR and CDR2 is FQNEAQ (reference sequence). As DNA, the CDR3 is TGTGCCAGCAGCTTAGGTCTTCCCGGGGATGGCTACACCTTC. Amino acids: CASSLGLPGDGYTF. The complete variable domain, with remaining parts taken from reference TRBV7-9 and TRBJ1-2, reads DTGVSQNPRHKITKRGQNVTFRCDPISEHNRLYWYRQTLGQGPEFLTYFQNEAQLEKSRLLSDRFSAERPKGSFSTLEIQRTEQGDSAMYLCASSLGLPGDGYTFGSGTRLTVV.

The CDR3 region is CASSLVSTAPEQFF. The CDR3 bases are TGCGCCAGCAGCTTGGTTAGTACAGCCCCAGAGCAGTTCTTC. The V call is TRBV5-1, the J call TRBJ2-1; D call uncertain. CDR3 length equals 14 residues. Germline lookup yields CDR1 SGHRS and CDR2 YFSETQ. The ends were cut back, 0 bases at V and 10 bases at J, with 14 bases in the middle.

CDR3 loop: CASSLVDSSWETQYF. The CDR3, as DNA: TGTGCCAGCAGCTTGGTAGACTCTAGCTGGGAGACCCAGTACTTC. The chain carries TRBV5-4 and TRBJ2-5, with D possibly being TRBD2 (5 bases). Trimming removed 0 bases at V and 5 bases at J, with 14 bases between. Germline V lookup: CDR1 SGHNT, CDR2 YYREEE (reference sequence). The CDR3 is made up of 15 amino acids.

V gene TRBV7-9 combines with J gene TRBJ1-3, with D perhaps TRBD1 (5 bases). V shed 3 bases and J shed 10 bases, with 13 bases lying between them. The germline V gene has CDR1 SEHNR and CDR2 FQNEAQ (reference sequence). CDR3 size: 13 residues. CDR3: CASSLLTDLTIYF. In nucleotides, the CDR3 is TGTGCCAGCAGCTTGTTGACAGACCTAACCATATATTTT.

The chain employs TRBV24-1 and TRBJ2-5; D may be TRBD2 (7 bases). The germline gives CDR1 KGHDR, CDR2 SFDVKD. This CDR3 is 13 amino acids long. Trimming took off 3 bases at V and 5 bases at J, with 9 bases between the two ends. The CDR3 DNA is TGTGCCACCAGTGATGAGGGGGGGGAGACCCAGTACTTC. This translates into CATSDEGGETQYF.

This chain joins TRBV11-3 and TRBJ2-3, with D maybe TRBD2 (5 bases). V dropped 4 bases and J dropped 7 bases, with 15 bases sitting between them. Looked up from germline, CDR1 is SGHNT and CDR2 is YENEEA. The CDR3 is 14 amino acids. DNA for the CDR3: TGTGCCAGCAGCTCCCCGGGCCCGGGGAATACGCAGTATTTT. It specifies CASSSPGPGNTQYF.

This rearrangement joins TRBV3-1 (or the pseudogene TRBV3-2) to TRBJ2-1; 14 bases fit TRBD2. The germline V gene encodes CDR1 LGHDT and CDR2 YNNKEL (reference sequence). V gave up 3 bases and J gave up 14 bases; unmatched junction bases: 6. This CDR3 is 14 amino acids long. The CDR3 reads CASSQETSGGEEFF. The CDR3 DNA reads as TGTGCCAGCAGCCAGGAGACTAGCGGGGGGGAAGAGTTCTTC.

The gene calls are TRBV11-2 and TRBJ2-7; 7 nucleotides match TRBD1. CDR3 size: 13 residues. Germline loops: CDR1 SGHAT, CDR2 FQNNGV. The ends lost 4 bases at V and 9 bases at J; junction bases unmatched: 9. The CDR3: CASSWGQLRGQYF. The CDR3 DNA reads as TGTGCCAGCAGCTGGGGACAGCTACGAGGGCAGTACTTC.

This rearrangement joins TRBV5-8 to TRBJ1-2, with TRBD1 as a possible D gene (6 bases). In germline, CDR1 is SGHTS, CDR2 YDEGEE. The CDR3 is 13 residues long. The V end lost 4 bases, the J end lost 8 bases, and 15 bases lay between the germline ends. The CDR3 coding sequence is TGTGCCAGCAGCGGCCCGACAGGCGGGGGCTACACCTTC. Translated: CASSGPTGGGYTF. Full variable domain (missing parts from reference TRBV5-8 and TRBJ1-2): EAGVTQSPTHLIKTRGQQATLRCSPISGHTSVYWYQQALGLGLQFLLWYDEGEERNRGNFPPRFSGRQFPNYSSELNVNALELEDSALYLCASSGPTGGGYTFGSGTRLTVV.

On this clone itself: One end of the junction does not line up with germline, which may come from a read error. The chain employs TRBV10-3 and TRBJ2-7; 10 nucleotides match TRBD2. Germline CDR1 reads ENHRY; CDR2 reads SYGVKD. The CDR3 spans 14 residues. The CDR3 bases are TGTGCCATCAGTGAGCCAAGGACTAGCGGCGAGCAGTACTTT. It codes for CAISEPRTSGEQYF.

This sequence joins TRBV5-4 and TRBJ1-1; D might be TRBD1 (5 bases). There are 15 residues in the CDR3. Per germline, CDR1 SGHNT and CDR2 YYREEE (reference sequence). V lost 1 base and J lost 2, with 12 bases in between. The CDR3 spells CASSLRQGGNTEAFF. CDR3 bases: TGTGCCAGCAGCTTGAGGCAGGGAGGTAACACTGAAGCTTTCTTT.

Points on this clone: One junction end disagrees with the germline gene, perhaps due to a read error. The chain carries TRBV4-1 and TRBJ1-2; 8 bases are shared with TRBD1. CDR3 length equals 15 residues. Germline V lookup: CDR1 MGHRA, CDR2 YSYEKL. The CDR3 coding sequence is TGCGCCAGCAGACAAGCCCCCGGACAGGGTGAGGGCTACACCTTC. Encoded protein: CASRQAPGQGEGYTF.

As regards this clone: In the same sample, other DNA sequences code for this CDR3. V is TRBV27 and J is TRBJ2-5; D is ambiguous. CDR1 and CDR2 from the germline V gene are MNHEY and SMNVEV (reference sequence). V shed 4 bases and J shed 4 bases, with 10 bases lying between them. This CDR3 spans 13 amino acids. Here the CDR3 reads CASSSPPRETQYF. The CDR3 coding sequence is TGTGCCAGCAGTTCCCCCCCGAGAGAGACCCAGTACTTC.

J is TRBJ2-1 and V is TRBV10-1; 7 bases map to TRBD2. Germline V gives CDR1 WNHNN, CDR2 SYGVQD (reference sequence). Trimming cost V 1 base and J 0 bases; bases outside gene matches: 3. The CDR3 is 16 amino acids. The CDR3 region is CASSEFREDSYNEQFF. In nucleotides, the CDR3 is TGCGCCAGCAGTGAGTTCCGGGAGGACTCCTACAATGAGCAGTTCTTC.

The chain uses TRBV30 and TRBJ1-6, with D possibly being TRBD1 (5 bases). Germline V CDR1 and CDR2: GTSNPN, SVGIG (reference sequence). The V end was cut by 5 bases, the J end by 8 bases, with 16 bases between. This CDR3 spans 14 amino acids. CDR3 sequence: CAWGAGQEDSPLHF. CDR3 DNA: TGTGCCTGGGGGGCGGGGCAGGAAGATTCACCCCTCCACTTT.